The clone carrying this TCR beta chain qualifies as medium-sized. Its antigen is not known. This entry comes from a study of breast tumors, draining lymph nodes, adjacent tissues. V shed 4 bases and J shed 7 bases, with 11 bases lying between them. This CDR3 is 13 amino acids long. Germline CDR1 KGHSH, CDR2 LQKENI. Findings and limits, study-wide: Findings are consistent with lymph node origin and intratumoral expansion of most tumor T cells.

TCRdb reprocessed the multiplex PCR reads via MiXCR and lists one record per CDR3 protein. This sample has 20,000 to 30,000 distinct CDR3 sequences, with under 30% found just once. Sequencing was carried out using breast tumor tissue. This receptor was obtained from a female donor with breast cancer. Some clones in this sample may be carry-over from other donors' samples. The chain has TRBV18 and TRBJ1-5; possibly TRBD1 for D (6 bases). The DNA for the CDR3 is TGTGCCAGCTCACGGGGACACGGGCAGCCCCAGCATTTT. Encoded protein: CASSRGHGQPQHF.